Shown below are 14 T cell receptor beta chains from a single sample sequenced in a study of T cells expressing NK-cell markers. Using the 5' RACE reads, TCRdb records one entry per CDR3 protein without DNA. This sample's clone table lists 300,000 to 500,000 distinct CDR3 sequences. The source material was blood T cells: a sorted CD56 or NKG2C T cell subset, CD4+ or CD8+ T cells, or bulk PBMC T cells (not recorded which). These receptors were collected from a woman in her fifties or sixties in good health.

This CDR3 reads CSAPERGLWGYTF. The gene calls are TRBV20-1 and TRBJ1-2; absent DNA, TCRdb's TRBD1 call cannot be checked. CDR1 is DFQATT, CDR2 SNEGSKA, per germline (reference sequence). The CDR3 length is 13 residues.

This sequence joins TRBV9 and TRBJ2-2; no DNA is available, so the TRBD2 call from TCRdb remains unchecked. The CDR3 loop spans 14 amino acids. In germline, CDR1 is SGDLS, CDR2 YYNGEE. This CDR3 is CASSVVPRGRELFF. The complete variable domain, with remaining parts taken from reference TRBV9 and TRBJ2-2, reads DSGVTQTPKHLITATGQRVTLRCSPRSGDLSVYWYQQSLDQGLQFLIQYYNGEERAKGNILERFSAQQFPDLHSELNLSSLELGDSALYFCASSVVPRGRELFFGEGSRLTVL.

This sequence joins TRBV6-1 and TRBJ2-5; TCRdb names TRBD1, which stays unverified in the absence of DNA. The CDR3 has 15 residues. Germline loops: CDR1 MNHNS, CDR2 SASEGT. CDR3 sequence reads: CASSEQLTGKETQYF.

The chain uses TRBV20-1 and TRBJ1-2; the TCRdb call, TRBD1, lacks DNA for checking. CDR1 is DFQATT and CDR2 is SNEGSKA in the germline V gene (reference sequence). CDR3 length: 13 residues. CDR3 in amino acids: CSASRQGAGGYTF.

The rearrangement uses TRBV7-7 and TRBJ2-2; the D gene TCRdb calls, TRBD1, cannot be checked with no DNA. Germline values: CDR1 SSHAT, CDR2 FNYEAQ (reference sequence). There are 15 residues in the CDR3. The CDR3 sequence: CASSPPTGNTGELFF.

V is TRBV29-1 and J is TRBJ2-7. The CDR3 totals 12 residues. Germline values: CDR1 SQVTM, CDR2 ANQGSEA. The CDR3 reads CSVGLGNYEQYF.

The chain couples TRBV11-3 to TRBJ2-1; TCRdb designates TRBD2, a call that cannot be tested without DNA. Germline values: CDR1 SGHNT, CDR2 YENEEA. The CDR3 runs 15 residues. The CDR3 loop reads CASSSQAGGTYEQFF.

The V gene is TRBV29-1, the J gene TRBJ1-1. The CDR3 runs 13 residues. Germline V gene lookup returns CDR1 SQVTM and CDR2 ANQGSEA. The CDR3 sequence: CSVVAAEGTRAFF. Full variable domain (rest looked up from reference TRBV29-1 and TRBJ1-1): SAVISQKPSRDICQRGTSLTIQCQVDSQVTMMFWYRQQPGQSLTLIATANQGSEATYESGFVIDKFPISRPNLTFSTLTVSNMSPEDSSIYLCSVVAAEGTRAFFGQGTRLTVV.

The chain is built from TRBV14 and TRBJ2-4; TCRdb lists TRBD1, though no DNA is available to test this call. The CDR3 has 16 amino acids. In germline, CDR1 is SGHDN, CDR2 FVKESK. CDR3 amino acids: CASSQGAQTGVNIQYF.

J is TRBJ2-7 and V is TRBV27; TCRdb picks TRBD1, but there is no DNA to check that call. Per the germline V gene, CDR1 is MNHEY and CDR2 is SMNVEV (reference sequence). The CDR3 runs 14 residues. The CDR3: CASRPGHQFDEQYF.

The chain links TRBV6-5 to TRBJ2-1; TCRdb selects TRBD2, and the lack of DNA leaves this call unchecked. The CDR3 loop spans 11 amino acids. The germline V gene encodes CDR1 MNHEY and CDR2 SVGAGI. This CDR3 reads CASRDLAGEFF.

This sequence joins TRBV7-3 and TRBJ2-4. Germline V lookup: CDR1 SGHTA, CDR2 FQGTGA. This CDR3 spans 15 amino acids. The CDR3 is CASSLTAGAKNIQYF. The variable domain in full, with the rest retrieved from reference TRBV7-3 and TRBJ2-4, is GAGVSQTPSNKVTEKGKYVELRCDPISGHTALYWYRQSLGQGPEFLIYFQGTGAADDSGLPNDRFFAVRPEGSVSTLKIQRTERGDSAVYLCASSLTAGAKNIQYFGAGTRLSVL.

This sequence joins TRBV7-9 and TRBJ2-3; the D call from TCRdb, TRBD2, cannot be confirmed without DNA. This CDR3 is built from 13 residues. Per germline, CDR1 SEHNR and CDR2 FQNEAQ (reference sequence). The CDR3 region is CASSLDLSRPDYF.

The V and J genes are TRBV12-3 or TRBV12-4 and TRBJ2-1; TCRdb proposes TRBD1, but this gene call is untestable without DNA. The CDR3 extends over 12 amino acids. CDR3 amino acids: CASSLMGGSQFF.